Detailed here is one T cell receptor (beta chain). The V gene's germline CDR1 is GTSNPN and CDR2 SVGIG (reference sequence). V gave up 5 bases and J gave up 4 bases, with 5 bases separating them. The CDR3 consists of 10 residues. The source of the sample is a study of blood T cell repertoires in COVID-19. The method was immunoSEQ multiplex PCR; TCRdb's version includes in-frame clones alone and lacks a portion of them. The sample includes 400,000 to 550,000 clones, about 85% seen only once; the top ten take under 2%. The gene calls are TRBV30 and TRBJ1-2; D unresolved. Sequenced input: PBMCs or T cells enriched from blood (not recorded which). The receptor was derived from a woman between 18 and 29 years old with acute COVID-19. CDR3 DNA: TGTGCCTGGGGCAGCTATGGCTACACCTTC. It specifies CAWGSYGYTF.